This TCR beta chain appears in the sequencing data of a study of immune characterization of retroperitoneal liposarcoma. Germline CDR1 is MNHNS and CDR2 is SASEGT. The CDR3 contains 14 residues. Trimming stripped 3 bases from V and 9 bases from J, with 17 bases between. In its sample, this clonotype was seen many times. One entry per CDR3 protein results from TCRdb running MiXCR on the PCR reads. This sample has approximately 9,500 distinct CDR3 sequences, with about 29% found just once. This clonotype was sampled from a male donor with retroperitoneal liposarcoma. Sequences were obtained from tumor tissue. The gene calls are TRBV6-1 and TRBJ1-1; the D is unclear. CDR3 in amino acids: CASSDGLGFGQAFF. Here the CDR3 DNA reads TGTGCCAGCAGTGATGGGCTTGGTTTCGGGCAAGCTTTCTTT.